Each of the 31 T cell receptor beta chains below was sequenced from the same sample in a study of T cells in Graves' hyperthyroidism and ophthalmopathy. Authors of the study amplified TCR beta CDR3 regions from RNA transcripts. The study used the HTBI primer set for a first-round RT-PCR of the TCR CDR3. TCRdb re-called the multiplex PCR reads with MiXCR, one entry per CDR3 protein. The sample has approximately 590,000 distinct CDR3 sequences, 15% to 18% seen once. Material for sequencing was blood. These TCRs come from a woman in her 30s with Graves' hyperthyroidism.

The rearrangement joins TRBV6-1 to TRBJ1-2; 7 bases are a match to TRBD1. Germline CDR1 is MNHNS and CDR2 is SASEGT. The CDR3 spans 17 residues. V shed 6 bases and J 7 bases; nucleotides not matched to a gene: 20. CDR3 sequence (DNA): TGTGCCAGCAGCGAAAAAACGACAGGGAGGATAGACTGTGGCTACACCTTC. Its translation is CASSEKTTGRIDCGYTF.

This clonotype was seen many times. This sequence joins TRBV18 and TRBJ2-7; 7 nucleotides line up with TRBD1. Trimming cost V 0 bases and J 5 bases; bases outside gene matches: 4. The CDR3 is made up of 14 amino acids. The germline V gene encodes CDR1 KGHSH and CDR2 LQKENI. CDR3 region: CASSPPTGWDEQYF. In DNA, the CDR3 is TGTGCCAGCTCACCACCGACAGGGTGGGACGAGCAGTACTTC. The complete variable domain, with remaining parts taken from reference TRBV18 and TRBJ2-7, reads NAGVMQNPRHLVRRRGQEARLRCSPMKGHSHVYWYRQLPEEGLKFMVYLQKENIIDESGMPKERFSAEFPKEGPSILRIQQVVRGDSAAYFCASSPPTGWDEQYFGPGTRLTVT.

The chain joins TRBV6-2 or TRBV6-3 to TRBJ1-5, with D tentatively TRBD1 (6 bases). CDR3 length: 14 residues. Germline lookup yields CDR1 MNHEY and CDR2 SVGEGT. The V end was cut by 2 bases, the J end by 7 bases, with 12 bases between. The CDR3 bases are TGTGCCAGCAGTTACCCACAGGGTCGGCAGCCCCAGCATTTT. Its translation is CASSYPQGRQPQHF.

CDR3 DNA: TGTGCCAGCAGACGGACTAGCACGGGGGCGTACGAGCAGTACTTC. Amino acid sequence: CASRRTSTGAYEQYF. V and J are TRBV6-1 and TRBJ2-7; the match to TRBD2 covers 8 bases. Per germline, CDR1 MNHNS and CDR2 SASEGT. CDR3 length: 15 residues. J was trimmed by 4 bases and V by 6 bases; bases with no gene match: 11.

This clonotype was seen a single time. CDR3 DNA: TGTGCCAGCGCCAACAGGGGAGGGAATCAGCCCCAGCATTTT. It encodes CASANRGGNQPQHF. The chain joins TRBV5-6 to TRBJ1-5, with TRBD1 matching 7 bases. Germline values: CDR1 SGHDT, CDR2 YYEEEE. V lost 7 bases and J lost 4; bases outside the gene matches: 8. The CDR3 consists of 14 residues.

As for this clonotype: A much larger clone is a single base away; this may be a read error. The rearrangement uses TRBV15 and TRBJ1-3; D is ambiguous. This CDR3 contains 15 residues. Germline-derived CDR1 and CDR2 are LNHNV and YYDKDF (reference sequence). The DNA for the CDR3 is TGTGCCGCCAGCAGAGAGTTGGTTTCTGGAAACACCATATATTTT. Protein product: CAASRELVSGNTIYF.

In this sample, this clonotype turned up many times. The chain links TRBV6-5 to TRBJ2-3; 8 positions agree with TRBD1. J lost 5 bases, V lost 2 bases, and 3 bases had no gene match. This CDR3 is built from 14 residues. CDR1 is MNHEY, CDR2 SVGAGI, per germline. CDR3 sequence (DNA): TGTGCCAGCAGTTACAACAGGGGGAGAGATACGCAGTATTTT. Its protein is CASSYNRGRDTQYF.

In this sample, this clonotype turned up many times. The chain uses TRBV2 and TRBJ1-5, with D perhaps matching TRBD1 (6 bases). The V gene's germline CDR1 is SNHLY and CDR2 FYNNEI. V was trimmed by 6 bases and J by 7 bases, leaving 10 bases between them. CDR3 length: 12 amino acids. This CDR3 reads CASRAGAQPQHF. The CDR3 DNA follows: TGTGCCAGCAGGGCAGGGGCGCAGCCCCAGCATTTT.

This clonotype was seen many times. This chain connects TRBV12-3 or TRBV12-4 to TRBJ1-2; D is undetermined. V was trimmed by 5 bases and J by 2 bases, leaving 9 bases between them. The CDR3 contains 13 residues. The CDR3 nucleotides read TGTGCCAGCAGTCCCGGGATGAACTATGGCTACACCTTC. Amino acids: CASSPGMNYGYTF.

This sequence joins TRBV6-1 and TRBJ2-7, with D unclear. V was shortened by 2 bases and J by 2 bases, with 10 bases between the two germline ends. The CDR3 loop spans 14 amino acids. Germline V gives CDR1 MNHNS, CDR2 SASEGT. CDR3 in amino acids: CASSELGSAYEQYF. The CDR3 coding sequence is TGTGCCAGCAGTGAACTTGGTAGTGCCTACGAGCAGTACTTC.

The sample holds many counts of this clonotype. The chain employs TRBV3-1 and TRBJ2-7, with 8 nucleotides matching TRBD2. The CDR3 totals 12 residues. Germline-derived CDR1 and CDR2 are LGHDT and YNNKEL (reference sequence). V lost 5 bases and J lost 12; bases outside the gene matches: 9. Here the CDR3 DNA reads TGTGCCAGCAGCTCGAGCGGGAGAGTTGGGTACTTC. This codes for CASSSSGRVGYF.

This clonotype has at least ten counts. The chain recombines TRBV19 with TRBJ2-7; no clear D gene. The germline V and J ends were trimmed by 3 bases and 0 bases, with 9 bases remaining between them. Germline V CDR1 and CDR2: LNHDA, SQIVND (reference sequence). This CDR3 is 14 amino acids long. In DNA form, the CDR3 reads TGTGCCAGTAGTATTGTGGGCCTCTCCTACGAGCAGTACTTC. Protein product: CASSIVGLSYEQYF.

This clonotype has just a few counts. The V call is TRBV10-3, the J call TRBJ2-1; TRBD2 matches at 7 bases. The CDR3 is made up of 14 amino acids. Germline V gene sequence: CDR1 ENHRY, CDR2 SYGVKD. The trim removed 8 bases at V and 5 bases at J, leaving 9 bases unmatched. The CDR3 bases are TGTGCCATCGCTAGGCGGGAGATGAACAATGAGCAGTTCTTC. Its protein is CAIARREMNNEQFF.

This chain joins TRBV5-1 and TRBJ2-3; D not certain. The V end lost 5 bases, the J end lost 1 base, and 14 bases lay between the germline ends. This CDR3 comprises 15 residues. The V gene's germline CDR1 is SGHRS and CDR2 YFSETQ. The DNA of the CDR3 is TGCGCCAGCAGTTACGACCCGGGCCGCACAGATACGCAGTATTTT. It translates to CASSYDPGRTDTQYF.

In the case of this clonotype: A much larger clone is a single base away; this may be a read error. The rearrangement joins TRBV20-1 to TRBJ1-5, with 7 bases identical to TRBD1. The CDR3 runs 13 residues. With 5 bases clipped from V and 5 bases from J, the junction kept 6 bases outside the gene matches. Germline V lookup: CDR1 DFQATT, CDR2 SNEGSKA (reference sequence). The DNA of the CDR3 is TGCAGTGCTGGGGGGACAGCTCATCAGCCCCAGCATTTT. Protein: CSAGGTAHQPQHF.

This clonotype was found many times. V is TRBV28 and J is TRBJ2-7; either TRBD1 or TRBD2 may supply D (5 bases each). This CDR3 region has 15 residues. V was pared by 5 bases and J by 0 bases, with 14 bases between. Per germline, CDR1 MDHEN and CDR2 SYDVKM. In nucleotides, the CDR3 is TGTGCCAGCAGTCGGGGCGGGCATAGCTCCTACGAGCAGTACTTC. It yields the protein CASSRGGHSSYEQYF.

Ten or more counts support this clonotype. CDR3 nucleotides: TGCAGTGCACGTCAGAGAGAAAGGTGGGCATACGAGCAGTACTTC. It is translated as CSARQRERWAYEQYF. The chain recombines TRBV20-1 with TRBJ2-7; D is ambiguous. CDR1 DFQATT and CDR2 SNEGSKA come from the germline V gene (reference sequence). CDR3 length: 15 amino acids. V lost 6 bases to trimming and J lost 4 bases, with 22 bases between them.

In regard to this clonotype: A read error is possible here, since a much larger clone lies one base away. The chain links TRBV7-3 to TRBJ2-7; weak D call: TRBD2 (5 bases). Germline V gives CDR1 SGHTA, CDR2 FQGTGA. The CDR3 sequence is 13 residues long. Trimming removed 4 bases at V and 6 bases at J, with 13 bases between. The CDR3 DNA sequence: TGTGCCAGCAGCTCAACGTTGGCGGGCGAGCAGTACTTC. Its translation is CASSSTLAGEQYF.

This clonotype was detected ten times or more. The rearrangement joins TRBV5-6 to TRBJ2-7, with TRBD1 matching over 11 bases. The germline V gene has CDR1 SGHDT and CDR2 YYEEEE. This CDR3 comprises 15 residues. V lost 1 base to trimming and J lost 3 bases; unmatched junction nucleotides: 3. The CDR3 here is CASSLSGTGGYEQYF. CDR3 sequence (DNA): TGTGCCAGCAGCTTGAGTGGGACAGGGGGCTACGAGCAGTACTTC.

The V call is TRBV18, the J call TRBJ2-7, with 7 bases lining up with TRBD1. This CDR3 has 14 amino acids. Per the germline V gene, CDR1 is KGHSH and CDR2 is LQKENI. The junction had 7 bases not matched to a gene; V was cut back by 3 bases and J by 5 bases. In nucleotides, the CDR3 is TGTGCCAGCTCACCTCGGGACAGTACCCACGAGCAGTACTTC. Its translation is CASSPRDSTHEQYF.

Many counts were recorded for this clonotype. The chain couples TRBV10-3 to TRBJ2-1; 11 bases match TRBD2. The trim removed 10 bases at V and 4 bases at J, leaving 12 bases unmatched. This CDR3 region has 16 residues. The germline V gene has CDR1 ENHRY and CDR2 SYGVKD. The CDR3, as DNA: TGTGCCAGCCAGGGGACTAGCGGAAACCAGTACAATGAGCAGTTCTTC. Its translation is CASQGTSGNQYNEQFF.

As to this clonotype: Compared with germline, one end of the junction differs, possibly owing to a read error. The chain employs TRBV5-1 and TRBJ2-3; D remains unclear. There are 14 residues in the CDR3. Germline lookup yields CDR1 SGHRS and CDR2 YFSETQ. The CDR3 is CGSSLEFGTDTQYF. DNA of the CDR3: TGCGGCAGCAGCTTGGAGTTCGGAACAGATACGCAGTATTTT.

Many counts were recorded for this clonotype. This CDR3 reads CASSKYTGELFF. The CDR3 DNA reads TGTGCCAGCAGCAAGTACACCGGGGAGCTGTTTTTT. This chain links TRBV7-3 with TRBJ2-2; D gene ambiguous. CDR1 SGHTA and CDR2 FQGTGA come from the germline V gene. Trimming shortened V by 5 bases and J by 3 bases, and 4 bases separated the two germline ends. The CDR3 consists of 12 residues.

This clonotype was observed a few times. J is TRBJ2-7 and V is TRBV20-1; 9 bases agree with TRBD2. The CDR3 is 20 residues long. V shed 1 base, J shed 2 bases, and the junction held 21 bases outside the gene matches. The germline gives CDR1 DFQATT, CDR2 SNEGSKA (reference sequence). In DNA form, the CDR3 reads TGCAGTGCTAGAGTGGCCTTTACTACAAGCGGGGGGCGCTTTACCTACGAGCAGTACTTC. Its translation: CSARVAFTTSGGRFTYEQYF.

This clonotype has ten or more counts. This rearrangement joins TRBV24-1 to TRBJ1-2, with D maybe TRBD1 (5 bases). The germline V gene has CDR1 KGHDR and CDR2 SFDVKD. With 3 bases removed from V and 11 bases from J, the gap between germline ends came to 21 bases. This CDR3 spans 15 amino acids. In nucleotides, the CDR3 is TGTGCCACCAGTGATGCGGCCCGGGAGACAGTGGGGTACACCTTC. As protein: CATSDAARETVGYTF.

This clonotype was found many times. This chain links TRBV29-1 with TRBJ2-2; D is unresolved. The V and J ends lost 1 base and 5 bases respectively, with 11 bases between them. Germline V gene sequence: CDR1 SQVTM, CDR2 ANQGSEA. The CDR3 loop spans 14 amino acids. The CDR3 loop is CSVEGLARTGELFF. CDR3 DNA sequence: TGCAGCGTTGAAGGCCTGGCGAGGACCGGGGAGCTGTTTTTT.

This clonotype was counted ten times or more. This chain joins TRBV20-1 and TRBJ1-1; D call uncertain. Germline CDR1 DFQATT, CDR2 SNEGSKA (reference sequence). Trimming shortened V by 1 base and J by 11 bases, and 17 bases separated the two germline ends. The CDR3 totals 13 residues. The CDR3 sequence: CSARVISDVVAFF. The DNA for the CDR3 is TGCAGTGCTAGAGTCATTTCGGATGTCGTCGCTTTCTTT.

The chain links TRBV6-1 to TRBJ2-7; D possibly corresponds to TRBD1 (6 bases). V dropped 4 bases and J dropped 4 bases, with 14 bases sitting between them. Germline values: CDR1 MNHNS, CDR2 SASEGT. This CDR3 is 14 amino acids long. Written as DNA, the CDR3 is TGTGCCAGCAGTGTTGGGGGCGTAATATACGAGCAGTACTTC. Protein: CASSVGGVIYEQYF.

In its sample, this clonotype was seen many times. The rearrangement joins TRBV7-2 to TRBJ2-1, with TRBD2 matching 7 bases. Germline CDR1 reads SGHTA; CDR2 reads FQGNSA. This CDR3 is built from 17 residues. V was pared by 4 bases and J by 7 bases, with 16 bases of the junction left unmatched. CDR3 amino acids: CASSSWRLAPTHNEQFF. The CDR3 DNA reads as TGTGCCAGCAGCTCTTGGAGACTAGCCCCGACCCATAATGAGCAGTTCTTC. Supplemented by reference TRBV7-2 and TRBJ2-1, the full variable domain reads GAGVSQSPSNKVTEKGKDVELRCDPISGHTALYWYRQSLGQGLEFLIYFQGNSAPDKSGLPSDRFSAERTGGSVSTLTIQRTQQEDSAVYLCASSSWRLAPTHNEQFFGPGTRLTVL.

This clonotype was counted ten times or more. The CDR3 is CASSVALQPTEAFF. Written as DNA, the CDR3 is TGTGCCAGCAGCGTAGCCCTCCAGCCCACTGAAGCTTTCTTT. The rearrangement joins TRBV9 to TRBJ1-1; D gene ambiguous. V lost 0 bases and J 4 bases, leaving 10 bases between the germline ends. CDR1 and CDR2 from the germline V gene are SGDLS and YYNGEE. The CDR3 is 14 residues long.

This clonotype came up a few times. Here the CDR3 reads CASSLVASGTRVSYNEQFF. The CDR3 region has the DNA TGTGCCAGCAGCTTAGTGGCTAGCGGGACTCGGGTCTCCTACAATGAGCAGTTCTTC. The chain uses TRBV11-2 and TRBJ2-1; 9 bases line up with TRBD2. Germline assignment: CDR1 SGHAT and CDR2 FQNNGV. Trimming at V came to 1 base and at J to 0 bases, leaving 10 bases not matched to a gene. The CDR3 loop spans 19 amino acids.